The sequence of this T cell receptor beta chain was determined in a study of glioma-infiltrating T cells after dendritic cell vaccination. At the level of the study: Autologous tumor lysate was loaded overnight onto monocyte-derived dendritic cells grown seven to eight days with IL-4 and GM-CSF.

Measured with immunoSEQ multiplex PCR; TCRdb has only the in-frame clones, and not every one. Of about 94,000 clones listed, roughly 80% are singletons. A single count supports this clone. Indicated time point: after dendritic cell vaccination, including at tumor progression/relapse. Before vaccination, two weeks after the third vaccination, and at progression, PBMC were collected. The sample consisted of blood, taken after dendritic cell vaccination. The sequence was obtained from a human donor with glioblastoma.

This chain's CDR3 is CASSGFEGGQVRVGTYEQYF. Here the CDR3 DNA reads TGTGCCAGCAGTGGTTTTGAGGGGGGACAGGTTAGAGTGGGAACCTACGAGCAGTACTTC. V is TRBV2 and J is TRBJ2-7, with 8 bases identical to TRBD1. The CDR3 totals 20 residues. Germline lookup yields CDR1 SNHLY and CDR2 FYNNEI. V was pared by 4 bases and J by 2 bases, with 22 bases of the junction left unmatched. The whole variable domain, remainder taken from reference TRBV2 and TRBJ2-7, is EPEVTQTPSHQVTQMGQEVILRCVPISNHLYFYWYRQILGQKVEFLVSFYNNEISEKSEIFDDQFSVERPDGSNFTLKIRSTKLEDSAMYFCASSGFEGGQVRVGTYEQYFGPGTRLTVT.